The 29 T cell receptor beta chains listed next were all sequenced from one sample in a study of molecular identifiers for immune sequencing clone quantification. TCRdb fed the PCR reads into MiXCR, producing one record per CDR3 protein. The table includes 70,000 to 95,000 distinct CDR3 sequences, over 15% detected once. Sequencing was performed on naive CD8+ T cells from blood, with Jurkat cell RNA spiked in. Subset noted: FACS-sorted CD8+CD4-CCR7+CD45RA+ naive T cells. The receptor set was obtained from a human donor in good health. Some libraries in this study had Jurkat cell RNA spiked in.

In the case of this clonotype: This may be a read error, as it is one base from a much larger clone. V and J are TRBV2 and TRBJ2-7, with TRBD2 as a possible D gene (6 bases). The CDR3 contains 14 residues. The V gene's germline CDR1 is SNHLY and CDR2 FYNNEI. V was pared by 10 bases and J by 0 bases, with 16 bases between. The CDR3 loop reads CATGGTRGSYEQYF. DNA for the CDR3: TGTGCCACCGGGGGAACGCGGGGCTCCTACGAGCAGTACTTC.

The rearrangement links TRBV6-2 or TRBV6-3 to TRBJ1-3; D is undetermined. The V gene's germline CDR1 is MNHEY and CDR2 SVGEGT. The CDR3 extends over 16 amino acids. V lost 5 bases and J 1 base, leaving 15 bases between the germline ends. The CDR3, as DNA: TGTGCCAGCAGTCCGGTCCGGTTATCATCTGGAAACACCATATATTTT. It is translated as CASSPVRLSSGNTIYF.

This clonotype was detected ten times or more. The V call is TRBV6-5, the J call TRBJ1-5; D is unresolved. Germline V gene lookup returns CDR1 MNHEY and CDR2 SVGAGI. Trimming removed 8 bases from V and 4 bases from J, with 12 bases in between. The CDR3 runs to 13 residues. The CDR3 spells CASSTQANQPQHF. CDR3 DNA sequence: TGTGCCAGCTCGACCCAGGCGAATCAGCCCCAGCATTTT.

This clonotype was detected many times. In nucleotides, the CDR3 is TGTGCCAGCAGTTTCTCGGGACAGAACAATCAGCCCCAGCATTTT. It is translated as CASSFSGQNNQPQHF. The chain uses TRBV6-5 and TRBJ1-5; 7 bases fit TRBD1. Germline-derived CDR1 and CDR2 are MNHEY and SVGAGI. This CDR3 has 15 residues. Losses at the gene ends were 4 bases for V and 3 bases for J; bases not matched to a gene: 6.

The rearrangement joins TRBV20-1 to TRBJ2-7; 11 bases are a match to TRBD2. V shed 5 bases, J shed 4 bases, and the junction held 7 bases outside the gene matches. CDR3 size: 14 residues. From germline, CDR1 is DFQATT and CDR2 SNEGSKA (reference sequence). The CDR3 loop is CSAERLAGKYEQYF. DNA for the CDR3: TGCAGTGCTGAGAGACTAGCGGGAAAATACGAGCAGTACTTC.

This clonotype was seen at least ten times. The junction shows a germline mismatch at one end, possibly a read error. The chain uses TRBV5-4 and TRBJ2-5, with D perhaps TRBD1 (6 bases). The germline CDR1 and CDR2 sequences are SGHNT and YYREEE (reference sequence). This CDR3 spans 14 amino acids. The CDR3 loop is CASSISTGLEPQYF. CDR3 sequence (DNA): TGTGCCAGCAGCATCTCGACAGGCCTAGAGCCCCAGTACTTC.

This clonotype was detected many times. This rearrangement joins TRBV5-4 to TRBJ1-1; no reliable D call. V was pared by 0 bases and J by 3 bases, with 9 bases between. This CDR3 has 14 amino acids. Germline assignment: CDR1 SGHNT and CDR2 YYREEE (reference sequence). CDR3 sequence reads: CASSLEPDYTEAFF. CDR3 nucleotides: TGTGCCAGCAGCTTGGAGCCAGACTACACTGAAGCTTTCTTT.

In this sample, this clonotype turned up many times. The CDR3 coding sequence is TGTGCCAGCAGTATTACAGGGTTCGGCTACGAGCAGTACTTC. It yields the protein CASSITGFGYEQYF. The V gene is TRBV27, the J gene TRBJ2-7; perhaps TRBD1 as D (6 bases). The V end was cut by 5 bases, the J end by 3 bases, with 14 bases between. The CDR3 is 14 amino acids. Per the germline V gene, CDR1 is MNHEY and CDR2 is SMNVEV (reference sequence).

The V gene is TRBV2, the J gene TRBJ2-7; D call uncertain. Trimming stripped 7 bases from V and 0 bases from J, with 19 bases between. Germline-derived CDR1 and CDR2 are SNHLY and FYNNEI. The CDR3 extends over 16 amino acids. Written as DNA, the CDR3 is TGTGCCAGCACGAAGTCTCTGGAGTCGGGCTCCTACGAGCAGTACTTC. This codes for CASTKSLESGSYEQYF.

This clonotype was seen many times. This chain joins TRBV7-9 and TRBJ2-1; 8 positions agree with TRBD2. The germline gives CDR1 SEHNR, CDR2 FQNEAQ (reference sequence). The CDR3 has 17 residues. The J segment lost 6 bases and the V segment lost 5 bases, leaving 15 bases of the junction unmatched. The CDR3 reads CASSRTSSGGLSNEQFF. Written as DNA, the CDR3 is TGTGCCAGCAGCAGGACTAGCTCTGGGGGCCTTTCCAATGAGCAGTTCTTC.

The sample holds many counts of this clonotype. The chain joins TRBV29-1 to TRBJ2-7, with D tentatively TRBD2 (6 bases). The germline CDR1 and CDR2 sequences are SQVTM and ANQGSEA. This CDR3 contains 14 residues. Trimming stripped 5 bases from V and 0 bases from J, with 14 bases between. CDR3 sequence: CSVSGTSDSYEQYF. CDR3 nucleotides: TGCAGCGTTTCCGGGACTTCAGACTCCTACGAGCAGTACTTC.

In this sample, this clonotype turned up many times. V usage is TRBV6-2 or TRBV6-3 and J usage is TRBJ2-7, with 8 bases aligning to TRBD2. V lost 5 bases, J lost 4 bases, and 7 bases stayed unmatched. This CDR3 contains 14 residues. From germline, CDR1 is MNHEY and CDR2 SVGEGT. CDR3 in amino acids: CASSLSGGRYEQYF. The DNA for the CDR3 is TGTGCCAGCAGTCTAAGCGGGGGCCGGTACGAGCAGTACTTC.

This clonotype was counted ten times or more. The chain couples TRBV20-1 to TRBJ1-1; 7 nucleotides match TRBD1. CDR1 and CDR2 from the germline V gene are DFQATT and SNEGSKA (reference sequence). The J segment lost 4 bases and the V segment lost 2 bases, leaving 7 bases of the junction unmatched. The CDR3 length is 14 residues. The CDR3 is CSARSEQGFTEAFF. The CDR3 region has the DNA TGCAGTGCTAGATCCGAACAGGGGTTCACTGAAGCTTTCTTT.

This clonotype was recorded many times. The chain combines TRBV5-1 with TRBJ2-3; D is uncertain. Germline values: CDR1 SGHRS, CDR2 YFSETQ. The V and J ends lost 0 bases and 1 base respectively, with 6 bases between them. The CDR3 has 14 residues. The CDR3 DNA reads TGCGCCAGCAGCTTGGAAAGGCGCACAGATACGCAGTATTTT. This codes for CASSLERRTDTQYF. The full variable domain, with the rest looked up from reference TRBV5-1 and TRBJ2-3, is KAGVTQTPRYLIKTRGQQVTLSCSPISGHRSVSWYQQTPGQGLQFLFEYFSETQRNKGNFPGRFSGRQFSNSRSEMNVSTLELGDSALYLCASSLERRTDTQYFGPGTRLTVL.

This chain uses TRBV20-1 with TRBJ2-7; D is undetermined. The CDR3 has 12 residues. V lost 0 bases and J 3 bases, leaving 6 bases between the germline ends. The V gene's germline CDR1 is DFQATT and CDR2 SNEGSKA (reference sequence). This chain's CDR3 is CSARDESYEQYF. CDR3 nucleotides: TGCAGTGCTAGAGATGAGAGCTACGAGCAGTACTTC.

This clonotype has a count of ten or more. The rearrangement links TRBV7-2 to TRBJ2-5; 7 positions match TRBD1. Germline lookup yields CDR1 SGHTA and CDR2 FQGNSA. V dropped 4 bases and J dropped 3; count of bases not matched to a gene: 8. The CDR3 totals 15 residues. Here the CDR3 reads CASSSSTGTEETQYF. The CDR3 DNA is TGTGCCAGCAGCTCATCGACCGGGACAGAAGAGACCCAGTACTTC.

This clonotype showed up many times. The V call is TRBV4-3, the J call TRBJ1-5; D not resolved. Trimming stripped 0 bases from V and 3 bases from J, with 12 bases between. From germline, CDR1 is LGHNA and CDR2 YSLEER. There are 16 residues in the CDR3. The CDR3 region is CASSQDPLVDNQPQHF. The DNA of the CDR3 is TGCGCCAGCAGCCAAGATCCCCTGGTTGACAATCAGCCCCAGCATTTT.

This clonotype was recorded at least ten times. The V and J genes are TRBV7-9 and TRBJ2-5; 8 bases map to TRBD1. The ends lost 10 bases at V and 7 bases at J; junction bases unmatched: 20. There are 16 residues in the CDR3. CDR1 and CDR2 (germline): SEHNR, FQNEAQ (reference sequence). CDR3 residues: CATRATGTGGEGTQYF. The CDR3 nucleotides read TGTGCCACCCGAGCGACGGGAACAGGGGGAGAAGGGACCCAGTACTTC.

About this clonotype: A single base separates this from a much larger clone, so it may be a read error. J is TRBJ1-5 and V is TRBV3-1; tentative D call: TRBD1 (6 bases). Germline values: CDR1 LGHDT, CDR2 YNNKEL (reference sequence). The CDR3 length is 17 residues. The CDR3 loop reads CASSATDRSYSNQPQRF. The CDR3 DNA sequence: TGTGCCAGCAGCGCTACCGACAGGTCTTATAGCAATCAGCCCCAGCGTTTT. Complete variable domain (other parts from reference TRBV3-1 and TRBJ1-5): DTAVSQTPKYLVTQMGNDKSIKCEQNLGHDTMYWYKQDSKKFLKIMFSYNNKELIINETVPNRFSPKSPDKAHLNLHINSLELGDSAVYFCASSATDRSYSNQPQRFGDGTRLSIL.

For this clonotype: A clone one base away is much larger, so this may be a read error. The CDR3 ends on some other residue instead of the conserved phenylalanine or tryptophan, so this is likely a read error. The CDR3 loop reads CASSLGVLETQYL. CDR3 nucleotides: TGTGCCAGCAGTTTAGGGGTCCTGGAGACCCAGTACCTC. V is TRBV27 and J is TRBJ2-5; unclear D gene. Germline CDR1 is MNHEY and CDR2 is SMNVEV (reference sequence). Trimming left V 2 bases short and J 5 bases short, with 9 bases between. This CDR3 is 13 amino acids long.

Concerning this clonotype: The missing conserved phenylalanine or tryptophan at the end of this CDR3 makes a read error likely. The chain has TRBV6-2 or TRBV6-3 and TRBJ2-5; D possibly uses TRBD1 or TRBD2 (6 bases each). Trimming removed 2 bases from V and 2 bases from J, with 12 bases in between. Germline CDR1 is MNHEY and CDR2 is SVGEGT. The CDR3 runs to 15 residues. The chain's CDR3 is CASSYEGGSQETQYS. CDR3 sequence (DNA): TGTGCCAGCAGTTACGAGGGGGGCTCACAAGAGACCCAGTACTCC.

This clonotype has ten or more counts. The chain links TRBV5-5 to TRBJ1-1, with D hard to call. Germline CDR1 and CDR2: SGHKS and YYEKEE (reference sequence). The CDR3 totals 13 residues. Trimming cost V 2 bases and J 1 base, with 6 bases left between them. CDR3 DNA: TGTGCCAGCAGCTTCTCAAGGAACACTGAAGCTTTCTTT. It translates to CASSFSRNTEAFF. The full variable domain, with the rest looked up from reference TRBV5-5 and TRBJ1-1, is DAGVTQSPTHLIKTRGQQVTLRCSPISGHKSVSWYQQVLGQGPQFIFQYYEKEERGRGNFPDRFSARQFPNYSSELNVNALLLGDSALYLCASSFSRNTEAFFGQGTRLTVV.

The J gene is TRBJ2-4, the V gene TRBV14, with TRBD2 as a possible D gene (5 bases). V lost 5 bases, J lost 7 bases, and 18 bases lay in between. CDR3 length: 15 residues. In germline, CDR1 is SGHDN, CDR2 FVKESK. The DNA for the CDR3 is TGTGCCAGCAGCGCGGGCGGCGGAGGCGAGAACATTCAGTACTTC. Its protein is CASSAGGGGENIQYF.

This clonotype was seen once. This rearrangement joins TRBV12-3 or TRBV12-4 to TRBJ1-2, with D uncertain. With 10 bases removed from V and 6 bases from J, the gap between germline ends came to 21 bases. CDR3 length equals 14 residues. The CDR3 DNA follows: TGTGCCATCCCTCTGGGAGGGCTGGGAAATGGCTACACCTTC. Translation: CAIPLGGLGNGYTF.

This clonotype was observed many times. The DNA for the CDR3 is TGTGCCAGCAATACCTTCGGGACCCCCGCCGAGCAGTTCTTC. Translating it yields CASNTFGTPAEQFF. The chain carries TRBV6-6 and TRBJ2-1; either TRBD1 or TRBD2 may fit D (5 bases each). Germline values: CDR1 MNHNY, CDR2 SVGAGI (reference sequence). This CDR3 is built from 14 residues. V lost 7 bases and J lost 10, with 20 bases in between.

This clonotype was found many times. The chain links TRBV28 to TRBJ2-3; D possibly corresponds to TRBD1 (6 bases). The V end lost 3 bases, the J end lost 6 bases, and 16 bases lay between the germline ends. Germline loops: CDR1 MDHEN, CDR2 SYDVKM. This CDR3 is 15 amino acids long. The CDR3 nucleotides read TGTGCCAGCAGTTTTGGTGGGGGCCGTTGGGATACGCAGTATTTT. This encodes CASSFGGGRWDTQYF.

The table lists this clonotype with many counts. The chain joins TRBV20-1 to TRBJ1-5, with D maybe TRBD1 (5 bases). V lost 3 bases, J lost 0 bases, and 24 bases lay in between. This CDR3 spans 19 amino acids. The germline CDR1 and CDR2 sequences are DFQATT and SNEGSKA (reference sequence). For the CDR3, the DNA is TGCAGTGCTAGGGACCCCGGGGCGCACGGGCATTATAGCAATCAGCCCCAGCATTTT. Translating it yields CSARDPGAHGHYSNQPQHF.

This chain links TRBV12-3 or TRBV12-4 with TRBJ2-7; TRBD1 aligns across 10 bases. Trimming removed 6 bases from V and 3 bases from J; junction bases left unmatched: 11. The CDR3 has 16 residues. The chain's CDR3 is CASSLGQGGNSYEQYF. The CDR3 DNA reads TGTGCCAGCAGCCTAGGACAGGGGGGGAACAGCTACGAGCAGTACTTC.

Points on this clonotype: A much larger clone sits a single nucleotide away, making a read error possible. This chain joins TRBV27 and TRBJ1-1; TRBD1 matches at 11 bases. The CDR3 consists of 15 residues. Germline assignment: CDR1 MNHEY and CDR2 SMNVEV (reference sequence). In DNA form, the CDR3 reads TGTACCAGCAGTATGGGGACAGGGGGGAGCGCTGAAGCTTTCTTT. Its translation: CTSSMGTGGSAEAFF.